This passage covers 28 T cell receptor beta chains from one sample sequenced in a study of T cells in Graves' hyperthyroidism and ophthalmopathy. From RNA transcripts, TCR beta CDR3 regions were amplified. With the HTBI primer set, the TCR CDR3 went through a first round of RT-PCR. One entry per CDR3 protein results from TCRdb running MiXCR on the multiplex PCR reads. The sample has about half a million distinct CDR3 sequences, roughly 24% seen once. The material sequenced was blood. These receptors were taken from a woman aged 25 to 45 with Graves' ophthalmopathy.

This sequence joins TRBV28 and TRBJ1-2; perhaps TRBD1 as D (5 bases). Germline V gene sequence: CDR1 MDHEN, CDR2 SYDVKM. This CDR3 is 13 amino acids long. V was pared by 2 bases and J by 10 bases, with 14 bases between. The CDR3 spells CASSLEGRRSYTF. CDR3 nucleotide sequence: TGTGCCAGCAGTTTAGAGGGACGGCGATCCTACACCTTC.

The chain joins TRBV28 to TRBJ2-7; 10 bases fit TRBD2. The ends lost 4 bases at V and 7 bases at J; junction bases unmatched: 7. The CDR3 loop spans 14 amino acids. Germline assignment: CDR1 MDHEN and CDR2 SYDVKM. The CDR3 nucleotides read TGTGCCAGCAGTTGGCTAGCGGGAGCTCAAGAGCAGTACTTC. It codes for CASSWLAGAQEQYF.

This clonotype has ten or more counts. This chain connects TRBV11-2 to TRBJ2-5; 7 bases are a match to TRBD1. This CDR3 spans 15 amino acids. The V gene's germline CDR1 is SGHAT and CDR2 FQNNGV. V was pared by 5 bases and J by 0 bases, with 6 bases of the junction left unmatched. The chain's CDR3 is CASSPLGTDQETQYF. As DNA, the CDR3 is TGTGCCAGCAGCCCCCTGGGGACAGACCAAGAGACCCAGTACTTC.

The chain has TRBV20-1 and TRBJ1-1, with D perhaps matching TRBD1 (5 bases). V was cut by 3 bases and J by 1 base, with 12 bases left in between. This CDR3 spans 14 amino acids. Germline V gene lookup returns CDR1 DFQATT and CDR2 SNEGSKA (reference sequence). CDR3 residues: CSARGLGGNTEAFF. The CDR3 DNA reads TGCAGTGCTAGGGGGCTGGGGGGGAACACTGAAGCTTTCTTT.

At least ten counts were recorded for this clonotype. The gene calls are TRBV6-1 and TRBJ1-1; D ambiguous. The CDR3 extends over 13 amino acids. Trimming shortened V by 3 bases and J by 6 bases, and 11 bases separated the two germline ends. The germline V gene has CDR1 MNHNS and CDR2 SASEGT. The CDR3 here is CASSDRRFAEAFF. In DNA, the CDR3 is TGTGCCAGCAGTGATCGCAGGTTCGCTGAAGCTTTCTTT.

The sample holds many counts of this clonotype. The rearrangement links TRBV6-1 to TRBJ2-7; D gene ambiguous. The CDR3 contains 15 residues. In germline, CDR1 is MNHNS, CDR2 SASEGT. V lost 5 bases to trimming and J lost 3 bases, with 17 bases between them. The CDR3 loop reads CASSQRSMSLYEQYF. The CDR3 DNA follows: TGTGCCAGCAGTCAACGATCCATGTCCCTCTACGAGCAGTACTTC.

This clonotype appeared a few times. This rearrangement joins TRBV11-3 to TRBJ2-5; D is uncertain. The CDR3 contains 11 residues. CDR1 is SGHNT, CDR2 YENEEA, per germline. V lost 7 bases and J lost 4, with 7 bases in between. The DNA of the CDR3 is TGTGCCAGCACCTCCGGAGAGACCCAGTACTTC. This gives the protein CASTSGETQYF.

This clonotype appeared a few times. This CDR3 reads CASSAVAGANTGELFF. The CDR3 bases are TGTGCCAGCAGCGCCGTAGCGGGGGCCAACACCGGGGAGCTGTTTTTT. This chain uses TRBV11-2 with TRBJ2-2, with 9 bases aligning to TRBD2. Per the germline V gene, CDR1 is SGHAT and CDR2 is FQNNGV. With V trimmed by 5 bases and J by 2 bases, 6 bases remained unmatched. The CDR3 has 16 residues.

This clonotype was observed a handful of times. The rearrangement uses TRBV27 and TRBJ1-1; D might be TRBD1 (5 bases). Trimming left V 4 bases short and J 6 bases short, with 15 bases between. This CDR3 spans 14 amino acids. CDR1 and CDR2 from the germline V gene are MNHEY and SMNVEV (reference sequence). CDR3 nucleotides: TGTGCCAGCAGTTCCGATACAGGCTACGCTGAAGCTTTCTTT. It yields the protein CASSSDTGYAEAFF.

This clonotype was seen more than once but under ten times. The V call is TRBV9, the J call TRBJ1-2, with no clear D. Deletions cut 0 bases from V and 0 bases from J, with 12 bases between. Germline V gene data show CDR1 as SGDLS and CDR2 as YYNGEE. The CDR3 has 16 amino acids. The DNA of the CDR3 is TGTGCCAGCAGCGTAGCTACGGAGACATCTAACTATGGCTACACCTTC. This sequence encodes CASSVATETSNYGYTF.

This clonotype was seen a handful of times. V and J are TRBV6-5 and TRBJ1-2; maybe TRBD1 (5 bases). Germline V lookup: CDR1 MNHEY, CDR2 SVGAGI. CDR3 length: 16 amino acids. Trimming left V 0 bases short and J 0 bases short, with 11 bases between. CDR3 amino acids: CASSYSKTDSNYGYTF. The CDR3 region has the DNA TGTGCCAGCAGTTACTCGAAGACAGATTCTAACTATGGCTACACCTTC.

This chain links TRBV29-1 with TRBJ1-2; a possible D gene is TRBD1 (5 bases). The CDR3 sequence is 11 residues long. Trimming removed 4 bases at V and 4 bases at J, with 7 bases between. Germline lookup yields CDR1 SQVTM and CDR2 ANQGSEA. The CDR3 DNA sequence: TGCAGCGTTGGACAGTCCTATGGCTACACCTTC. It specifies CSVGQSYGYTF.

This clonotype came up many times. The rearrangement links TRBV6-1 to TRBJ1-2, with TRBD1 matching 8 bases. The CDR3 is 12 residues long. Germline V lookup: CDR1 MNHNS, CDR2 SASEGT. J lost 6 bases, V lost 10 bases, and 7 bases had no gene match. In DNA form, the CDR3 reads TGTGCCACCAATAGACAGGGGAATGGCTACACCTTC. This sequence encodes CATNRQGNGYTF.

This clonotype was seen a few times. In DNA, the CDR3 is TGTGCCAGCAGTTTGGGTCGGTGGCTCGAAGAGACCCAGTACTTC. It yields the protein CASSLGRWLEETQYF. The chain links TRBV28 to TRBJ2-5; D remains unclear. Trimming left V 3 bases short and J 3 bases short, with 14 bases between. CDR1 is MDHEN, CDR2 SYDVKM, per germline. The length of the CDR3 is 15 residues.

This clonotype was observed many times. The V call is TRBV12-3 or TRBV12-4, the J call TRBJ1-2, with D unresolved. With 1 base removed from V and 4 bases from J, the gap between germline ends came to 7 bases. This CDR3 has 13 residues. This CDR3 reads CASSLDQPYGYTF. The CDR3, as DNA: TGTGCCAGCAGTTTAGACCAGCCCTATGGCTACACCTTC.

The rearrangement joins TRBV7-2 to TRBJ1-1; D is uncertain. The germline V gene encodes CDR1 SGHTA and CDR2 FQGNSA. Trimming pared 3 bases from V and 5 bases from J, leaving 13 bases between. CDR3 length: 14 amino acids. CDR3 bases: TGTGCCAGCAGCTTTCGCCGGAGTGGGACTGAAGCTTTCTTT. Translating it yields CASSFRRSGTEAFF.

This clonotype has a count of ten or more. The chain carries TRBV5-1 and TRBJ1-3; no definite D call. Germline CDR1 reads SGHRS; CDR2 reads YFSETQ. The CDR3 runs 15 residues. V was shortened by 1 base and J by 2 bases, with 10 bases between the two germline ends. The CDR3 here is CASSLTDPPGNTIYF. The CDR3, as DNA: TGCGCCAGCAGCTTGACGGACCCACCTGGAAACACCATATATTTT.

This clonotype was seen a single time. This chain links TRBV6-1 with TRBJ1-5; D unresolved. V lost 2 bases and J 0 bases, leaving 14 bases between the germline ends. The CDR3 loop spans 17 amino acids. Per the germline V gene, CDR1 is MNHNS and CDR2 is SASEGT. CDR3 nucleotides: TGTGCCAGCAGTGAATACCCGGGAAAGGTTAGCAATCAGCCCCAGCATTTT. Protein sequence: CASSEYPGKVSNQPQHF.

V usage is TRBV12-5 and J usage is TRBJ2-7; D uncertain. The CDR3 spans 15 residues. V dropped 0 bases and J dropped 0 bases, with 9 bases sitting between them. Germline V lookup: CDR1 LGHNT, CDR2 FRNRAP. CDR3 in DNA: TGTGCTAGTGGTTTGGTGGTGGGTCCCTCCTACGAGCAGTACTTC. Translating gives CASGLVVGPSYEQYF.

The sample holds many counts of this clonotype. The chain uses TRBV6-1 and TRBJ2-7; a possible D gene is TRBD2 (6 bases). The CDR3 extends over 15 amino acids. The germline V gene encodes CDR1 MNHNS and CDR2 SASEGT. V lost 7 bases to trimming and J lost 0 bases, with 16 bases between them. As DNA, the CDR3 is TGTGCCAGCAAATCTGGGCTAGCGCTCTCCTACGAGCAGTACTTC. Translated, it gives CASKSGLALSYEQYF.

This clonotype was seen many times. The chain uses TRBV6-2 or TRBV6-3 and TRBJ1-5; D unresolved. The germline V gene has CDR1 MNHEY and CDR2 SVGEGT. There are 16 residues in the CDR3. V was shortened by 2 bases and J by 5 bases, with 16 bases between the two germline ends. DNA for the CDR3: TGTGCCAGCAGTTACGACTCCGGGAGTGGGTATCAGCCCCAGCATTTT. This sequence encodes CASSYDSGSGYQPQHF.

Remarks on this clonotype: Without the conserved terminal phenylalanine or tryptophan, this CDR3 likely stems from a read error. Because the CDR3's place on the DNA is in doubt, the DNA is left out and the CDR3 is given as listed by TCRdb. The V and J genes are TRBV5-6 and TRBJ1-2. The CDR3 contains 12 residues when both ends are counted. CDR1 and CDR2 from the germline V gene are SGHDT and YYEEEE. The CDR3 sequence is CASSLSDYGYRV.

In its sample, this clonotype was seen a few times. The chain recombines TRBV7-9 with TRBJ2-7; D gene uncertain. V was pared by 3 bases and J by 6 bases, with 15 bases between. The CDR3 is made up of 14 amino acids. In germline, CDR1 is SEHNR, CDR2 FQNEAQ (reference sequence). The CDR3 region has the DNA TGTGCCAGCAGCTTCATAGGATTATTCTCCGAGCAGTACTTC. Protein product: CASSFIGLFSEQYF. The full variable domain, with the rest looked up from reference TRBV7-9 and TRBJ2-7, is DTGVSQNPRHKITKRGQNVTFRCDPISEHNRLYWYRQTLGQGPEFLTYFQNEAQLEKSRLLSDRFSAERPKGSFSTLEIQRTEQGDSAMYLCASSFIGLFSEQYFGPGTRLTVT.

J is TRBJ2-6 and V is TRBV28; possibly TRBD1 for D (6 bases). This CDR3 spans 15 amino acids. Germline V gene lookup returns CDR1 MDHEN and CDR2 SYDVKM. The V and J ends lost 3 bases and 4 bases respectively, with 10 bases between them. CDR3 coding DNA: TGTGCCAGCAGTTTCAGGGGCTCGGGGGCCAACGTCCTGACTTTC. Protein sequence: CASSFRGSGANVLTF.

This clonotype was counted many times. The chain uses TRBV12-3 or TRBV12-4 and TRBJ1-1; weak D call: TRBD1 (5 bases). Trimming took off 5 bases at V and 0 bases at J, with 16 bases between the two ends. The CDR3 runs 16 residues. CDR3: CASSIETGTVNTEAFF. The CDR3 region has the DNA TGTGCCAGCAGTATAGAGACCGGGACGGTGAACACTGAAGCTTTCTTT.

This clonotype occurred many times. This chain links TRBV7-2 with TRBJ2-2, with D possibly matching TRBD1 (6 bases). V shed 6 bases and J shed 0 bases, with 8 bases lying between them. The CDR3 covers 14 residues. The V gene's germline CDR1 is SGHTA and CDR2 FQGNSA. The DNA for the CDR3 is TGTGCCAGCAGTTCAGGGGCGAACACCGGGGAGCTGTTTTTT. Encoded protein: CASSSGANTGELFF.

The chain is built from TRBV6-1 and TRBJ1-2, with 10 bases fitting TRBD1. The CDR3 is made up of 16 amino acids. Looked up from germline, CDR1 is MNHNS and CDR2 is SASEGT. Trimming took 7 bases from V and 2 from J; bases not matched to a gene: 10. CDR3 sequence reads: CASTLTGGAGNYGYTF. CDR3 sequence (DNA): TGTGCCAGCACCCTGACAGGGGGCGCCGGAAACTATGGCTACACCTTC.

This clonotype was recorded at least ten times. V and J are TRBV7-6 and TRBJ2-2; D is perhaps TRBD2 (5 bases). The CDR3 extends over 12 amino acids. Germline V gives CDR1 SGHVS, CDR2 FNYEAQ. V lost 5 bases and J 7 bases, leaving 8 bases between the germline ends. The CDR3 DNA reads as TGTGCCAGCAGCGGAAGCGGCGGGGAGCTGTTTTTT. It is translated as CASSGSGGELFF.